This T cell receptor beta chain derives from a study of stem cell transplantation in POMP-related autoinflammatory disease. Study at large: CD8+ T cells were low and CD4+ cells naive-skewed before transplant. DNA chimerism showed 100% graft donor engraftment of neutrophils and platelets through one year. Study results and caveats: PRAID patients trended toward lower TRB diversity and higher clonality in all analyzed T-cell subsets.

The table came from immunoSEQ multiplex PCR; TCRdb's copy has only in-frame clones and leaves some out. The sample consists of tens of thousands of clones, approximately 91% of them appearing once. With respect to this clone: Its target is unknown.

The V gene's germline CDR1 is SNHLY and CDR2 FYNNEI. CDR3 length equals 16 residues. With 6 bases clipped from V and 5 bases from J, the junction kept 13 bases outside the gene matches. This clonotype was sampled from a human patient with POMP-related autoinflammation and immune dysregulation (PRAID). Among the T cells, some may be from the graft donor. The chain links TRBV2 to TRBJ2-7; 10 nucleotides agree with TRBD1. The sequencing here drew on CD4+ T cells from PBMCs, taken after stem cell transplantation. The CDR3 nucleotides read TGTGCCAGCAGCGCCCTTACCGGGACAGGGGAGAACGAGCAGTACTTC. Protein: CASSALTGTGENEQYF.